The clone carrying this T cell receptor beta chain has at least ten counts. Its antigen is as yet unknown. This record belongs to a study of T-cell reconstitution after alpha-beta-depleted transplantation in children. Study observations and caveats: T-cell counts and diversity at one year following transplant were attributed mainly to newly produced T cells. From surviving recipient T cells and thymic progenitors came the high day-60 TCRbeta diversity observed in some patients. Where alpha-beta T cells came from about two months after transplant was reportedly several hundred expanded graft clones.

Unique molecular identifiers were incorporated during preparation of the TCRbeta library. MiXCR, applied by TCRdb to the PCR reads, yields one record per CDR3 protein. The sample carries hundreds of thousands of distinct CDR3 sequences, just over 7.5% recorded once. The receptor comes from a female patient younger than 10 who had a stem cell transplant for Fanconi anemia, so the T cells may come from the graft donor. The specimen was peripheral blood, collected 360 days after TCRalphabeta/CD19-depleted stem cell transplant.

CDR3 loop: CASSGLTARTEAFF. The CDR3 DNA is TGTGCCAGCAGCGGATTGACAGCCCGCACTGAAGCTTTCTTT. The V gene is TRBV7-9, the J gene TRBJ1-1; tentatively, D is TRBD1 (5 bases). V lost 5 bases and J 4 bases, leaving 14 bases between the germline ends. Germline assignment: CDR1 SEHNR and CDR2 FQNEAQ (reference sequence). The CDR3 length is 14 residues.